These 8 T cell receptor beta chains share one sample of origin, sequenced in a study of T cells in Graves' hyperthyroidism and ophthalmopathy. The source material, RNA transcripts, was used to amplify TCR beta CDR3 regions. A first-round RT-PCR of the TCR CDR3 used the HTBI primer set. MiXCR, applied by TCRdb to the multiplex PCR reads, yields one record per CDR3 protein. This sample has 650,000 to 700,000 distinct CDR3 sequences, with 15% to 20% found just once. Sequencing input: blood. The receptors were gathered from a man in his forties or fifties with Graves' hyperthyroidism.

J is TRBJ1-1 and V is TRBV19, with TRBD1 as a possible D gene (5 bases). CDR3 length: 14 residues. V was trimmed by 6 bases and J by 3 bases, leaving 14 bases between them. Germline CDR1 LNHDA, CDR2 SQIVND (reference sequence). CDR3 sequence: CASSPGPAYTEAFF. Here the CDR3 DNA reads TGTGCCAGTAGCCCGGGACCCGCCTACACTGAAGCTTTCTTT.

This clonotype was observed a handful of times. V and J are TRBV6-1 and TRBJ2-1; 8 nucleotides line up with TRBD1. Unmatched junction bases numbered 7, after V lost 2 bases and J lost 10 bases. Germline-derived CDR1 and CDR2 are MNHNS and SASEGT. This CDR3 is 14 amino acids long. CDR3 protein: CASSESTGAREQFF. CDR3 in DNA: TGTGCCAGCAGTGAATCGACAGGGGCCAGAGAGCAGTTCTTC.

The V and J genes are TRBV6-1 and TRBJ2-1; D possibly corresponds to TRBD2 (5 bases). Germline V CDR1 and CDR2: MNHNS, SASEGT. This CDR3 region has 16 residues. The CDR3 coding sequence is TGTGGTCTAGGTAGTGAAGGACTGAACCTTTTTAATGAGCAGTTCTTC. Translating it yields CGLGSEGLNLFNEQFF.

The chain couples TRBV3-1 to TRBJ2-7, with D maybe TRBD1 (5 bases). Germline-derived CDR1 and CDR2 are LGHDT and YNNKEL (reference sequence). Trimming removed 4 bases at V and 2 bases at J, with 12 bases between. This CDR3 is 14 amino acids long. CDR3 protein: CASSPRTPTYEQYF. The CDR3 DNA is TGTGCCAGCAGCCCTCGGACACCTACCTACGAGCAGTACTTC.

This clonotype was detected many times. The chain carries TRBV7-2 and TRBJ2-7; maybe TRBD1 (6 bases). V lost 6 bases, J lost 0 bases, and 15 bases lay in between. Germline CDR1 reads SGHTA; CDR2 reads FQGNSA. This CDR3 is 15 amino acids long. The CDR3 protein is CASSLSPGVSYEQYF. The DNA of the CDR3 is TGTGCCAGCAGTCTATCGCCAGGGGTCTCCTACGAGCAGTACTTC.

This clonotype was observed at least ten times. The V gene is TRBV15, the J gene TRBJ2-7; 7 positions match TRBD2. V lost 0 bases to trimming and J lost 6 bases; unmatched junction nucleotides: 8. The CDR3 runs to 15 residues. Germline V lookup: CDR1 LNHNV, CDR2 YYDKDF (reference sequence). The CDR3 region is CATSRDGSREREQYF. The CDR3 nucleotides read TGTGCCACCAGCAGAGATGGATCGCGGGAGCGCGAGCAGTACTTC.

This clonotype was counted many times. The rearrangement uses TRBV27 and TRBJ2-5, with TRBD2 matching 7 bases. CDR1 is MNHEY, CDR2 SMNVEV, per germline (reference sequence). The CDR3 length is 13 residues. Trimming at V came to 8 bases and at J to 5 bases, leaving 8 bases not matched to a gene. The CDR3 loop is CASSRRERETQYF. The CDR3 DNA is TGTGCCAGCTCCAGGCGGGAGCGGGAGACCCAGTACTTC.

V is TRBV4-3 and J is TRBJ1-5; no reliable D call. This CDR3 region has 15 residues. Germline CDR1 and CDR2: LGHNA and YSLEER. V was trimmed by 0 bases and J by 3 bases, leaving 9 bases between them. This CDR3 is CASSQDEQINQPQHF. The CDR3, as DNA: TGCGCCAGCAGCCAAGATGAACAGATCAATCAGCCCCAGCATTTT.